The clone carrying this T cell receptor beta chain was picked up a small number of times. Using immunoSEQ multiplex PCR, the repertoire was profiled, and TCRdb retains in-frame clones only, with some absent. Among about 75,000 clones listed, roughly 90% were seen once. V was cut by 7 bases and J by 5 bases, with 11 bases left in between. Per the germline V gene, CDR1 is LNHDA and CDR2 is SQIVND (reference sequence). This CDR3 has 12 residues. The data belong to a study of T cell changes during pregnancy in multiple sclerosis. The sample was peripheral blood, taken in the first trimester of pregnancy. The origin of this receptor is a female donor in good health, enrolled as a control in a pregnancy study. This sequence joins TRBV19 and TRBJ1-2, with unresolved D. CDR3 loop: CASMSRTYGYTF. The CDR3 DNA reads TGTGCCAGTATGTCGAGGACTTATGGCTACACCTTC.